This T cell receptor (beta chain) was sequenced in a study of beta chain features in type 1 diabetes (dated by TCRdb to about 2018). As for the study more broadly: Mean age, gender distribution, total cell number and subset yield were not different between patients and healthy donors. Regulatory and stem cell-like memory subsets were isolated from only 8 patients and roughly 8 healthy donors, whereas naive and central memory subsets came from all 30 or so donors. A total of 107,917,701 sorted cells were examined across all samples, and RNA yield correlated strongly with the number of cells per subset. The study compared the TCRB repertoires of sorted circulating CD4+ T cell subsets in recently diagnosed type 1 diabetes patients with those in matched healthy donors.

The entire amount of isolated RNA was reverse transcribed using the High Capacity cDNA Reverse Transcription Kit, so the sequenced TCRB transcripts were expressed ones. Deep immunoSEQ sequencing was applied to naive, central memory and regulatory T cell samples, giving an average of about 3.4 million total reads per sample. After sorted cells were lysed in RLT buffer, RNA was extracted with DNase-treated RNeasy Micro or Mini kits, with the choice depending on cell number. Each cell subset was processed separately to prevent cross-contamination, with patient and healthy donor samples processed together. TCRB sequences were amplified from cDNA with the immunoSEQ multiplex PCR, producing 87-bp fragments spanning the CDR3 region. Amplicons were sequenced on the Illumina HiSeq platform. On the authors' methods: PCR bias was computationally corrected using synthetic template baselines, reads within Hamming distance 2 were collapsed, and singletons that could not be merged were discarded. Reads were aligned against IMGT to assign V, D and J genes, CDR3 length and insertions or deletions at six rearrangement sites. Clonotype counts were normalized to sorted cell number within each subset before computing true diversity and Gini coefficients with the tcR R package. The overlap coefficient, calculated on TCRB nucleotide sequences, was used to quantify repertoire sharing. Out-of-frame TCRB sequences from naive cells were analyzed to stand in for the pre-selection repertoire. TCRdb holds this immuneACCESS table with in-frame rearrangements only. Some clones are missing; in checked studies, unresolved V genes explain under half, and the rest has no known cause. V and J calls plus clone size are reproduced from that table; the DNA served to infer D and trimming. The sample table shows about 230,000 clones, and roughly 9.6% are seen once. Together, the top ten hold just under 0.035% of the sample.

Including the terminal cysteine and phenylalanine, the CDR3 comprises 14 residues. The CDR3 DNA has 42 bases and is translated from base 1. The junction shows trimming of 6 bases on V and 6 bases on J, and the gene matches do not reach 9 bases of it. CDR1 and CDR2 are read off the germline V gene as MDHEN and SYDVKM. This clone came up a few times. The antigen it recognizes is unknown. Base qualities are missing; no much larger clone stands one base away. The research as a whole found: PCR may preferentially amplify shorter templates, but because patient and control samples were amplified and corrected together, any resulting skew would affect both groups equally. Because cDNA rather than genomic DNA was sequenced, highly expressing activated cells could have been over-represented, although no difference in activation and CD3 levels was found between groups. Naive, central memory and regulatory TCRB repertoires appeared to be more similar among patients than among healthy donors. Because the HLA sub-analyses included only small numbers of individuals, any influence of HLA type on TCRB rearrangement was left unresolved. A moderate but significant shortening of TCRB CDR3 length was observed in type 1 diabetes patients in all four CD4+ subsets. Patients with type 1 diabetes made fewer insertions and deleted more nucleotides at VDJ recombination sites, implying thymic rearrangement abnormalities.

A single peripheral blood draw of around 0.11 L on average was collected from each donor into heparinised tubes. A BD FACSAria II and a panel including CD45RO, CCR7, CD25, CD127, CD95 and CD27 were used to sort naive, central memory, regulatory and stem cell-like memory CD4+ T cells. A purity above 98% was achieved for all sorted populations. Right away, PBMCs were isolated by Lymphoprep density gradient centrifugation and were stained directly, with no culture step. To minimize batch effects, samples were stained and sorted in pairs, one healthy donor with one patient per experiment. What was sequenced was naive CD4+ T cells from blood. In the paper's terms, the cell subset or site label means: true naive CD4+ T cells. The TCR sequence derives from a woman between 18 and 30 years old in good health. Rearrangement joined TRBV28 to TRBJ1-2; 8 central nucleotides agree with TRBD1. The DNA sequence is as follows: TGTGCCAGCAGCCCGGGACAGGAGCACGATGGCTACACCTTC. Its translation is CASSPGQEHDGYTF.